Listed here are 5 T cell receptor beta chains from one sample, sequenced in a study of blood T cell repertoires in COVID-19. Sequencing used immunoSEQ multiplex PCR; TCRdb keeps in-frame clones, though not all of them. The sample lists 250,000 to 400,000 clones, 80% to 90% occurring once. The material sequenced was peripheral blood. These receptors originate from a middle-aged man with active or convalescent COVID-19.

The V call is TRBV18, the J call TRBJ1-1; the match to TRBD1 covers 9 bases. The length of the CDR3 is 14 residues. Trimming at V came to 4 bases and at J to 4 bases, leaving 4 bases not matched to a gene. CDR1 is KGHSH and CDR2 is LQKENI in the germline V gene. The CDR3 DNA reads TGTGCCAGCTCACAGGGACAGGGTAGCACTGAAGCTTTCTTT. Protein sequence: CASSQGQGSTEAFF.

The CDR3 DNA follows: TGTGCCAGCAGTCAATGGCAATCCGGGGAGCTGTTTTTT. The encoded protein is CASSQWQSGELFF. This rearrangement joins TRBV28 to TRBJ2-2; D gene ambiguous. V dropped 5 bases and J dropped 6 bases, with 10 bases sitting between them. There are 13 residues in the CDR3. The V gene's germline CDR1 is MDHEN and CDR2 SYDVKM.

A few counts support this clone. This chain links TRBV2 with TRBJ2-2; 8 bases agree with TRBD2. Trimming at V came to 5 bases and at J to 3 bases, leaving 11 bases not matched to a gene. The CDR3 extends over 17 amino acids. CDR1 is SNHLY, CDR2 FYNNEI, per germline. DNA for the CDR3: TGTGCCAGCAGTAGGCCGGGACTAGGATCGGACACCGGGGAGCTGTTTTTT. Encoded protein: CASSRPGLGSDTGELFF.

CDR3: CASSRAPVAGGTYEQYF. The CDR3 coding sequence is TGTGCCAGCAGCCGAGCCCCAGTAGCGGGAGGAACCTACGAGCAGTACTTC. The genes are TRBV7-9 and TRBJ2-7, with 10 bases matching TRBD2. Germline-derived CDR1 and CDR2 are SEHNR and FQNEAQ (reference sequence). This CDR3 has 17 residues. The ends lost 5 bases at V and 2 bases at J; junction bases unmatched: 12.

The V call is TRBV28, the J call TRBJ1-2; the match to TRBD1 covers 7 bases. With V trimmed by 4 bases and J by 8 bases, 7 bases remained unmatched. Germline CDR1 MDHEN, CDR2 SYDVKM. The CDR3 length is 13 residues. CDR3 loop: CASSSQDRDGYTF. The CDR3 DNA reads TGTGCCAGCAGTTCCCAAGACAGGGACGGCTACACCTTC.